This paragraph covers one T cell receptor beta chain sequence. Time point reported: after neoadjuvant nivolumab, at surgical resection. Produced via immunoSEQ multiplex PCR; TCRdb's table is partial and in-frame only. Here the sample spans 14,000 or so clones, more than 75% being singletons. This record belongs to a study of neoadjuvant anti-PD-1 for oral cavity cancer. Germline V CDR1 and CDR2: SGHRS, YFSETQ. This CDR3 spans 16 amino acids. J gave up 2 bases and V 2 bases, and 7 bases lay outside the gene matches. The sample in question was PBMCs, obtained after nivolumab (anti-PD-1) treatment. The origin of this receptor is a person aged 35-79 years with oral cavity squamous cell carcinoma. V is TRBV5-1 and J is TRBJ2-7; 10 bases line up with TRBD2. The CDR3 nucleotides read TGCGCCAGCAGCTTTAACCTAGCGGGAGTGGCCTACGAGCAGTACTTC. Translating gives CASSFNLAGVAYEQYF.